The 12 T cell receptor beta chains presented below share a single source sample, sequenced in a study of a mutant IDH1 vaccine in newly diagnosed glioma. Time point described: baseline, week 1 (first vaccination visit). The treatment was: pre-vaccination baseline after standard-of-care therapy. Profiling relied on immunoSEQ multiplex PCR, and the TCRdb table lists in-frame clones only, not all of them. The table shows tens of thousands of clones, with approximately 80% occurring only once. The material was PBMCs, obtained from a glioma patient treated with radiotherapy, temozolomide or both. These TCRs come from a woman in her thirties or forties with glioma.

The V and J genes are TRBV5-8 and TRBJ2-5, with D hard to call. Germline loops: CDR1 SGHTS, CDR2 YDEGEE. The CDR3 is 13 amino acids. Deletions cut 5 bases from V and 1 base from J, with 9 bases between. The CDR3 sequence: CASRRPGQETQYF. As DNA, the CDR3 is TGTGCCAGCAGAAGGCCGGGCCAAGAGACCCAGTACTTC.

This clone was observed a handful of times. The rearrangement links TRBV10-3 to TRBJ2-4; 7 bases fit TRBD1. Trimming at V came to 0 bases and at J to 11 bases, leaving 4 bases not matched to a gene. This CDR3 is built from 13 residues. Germline assignment: CDR1 ENHRY and CDR2 SYGVKD. The CDR3 region is CAISESMGTVQYF. The CDR3 DNA sequence: TGTGCCATCAGTGAGTCGATGGGGACAGTTCAGTACTTC.

The chain recombines TRBV6-1 with TRBJ2-5; TRBD1 matches at 7 bases. The junction had 5 bases not matched to a gene; V was cut back by 4 bases and J by 3 bases. This CDR3 is 14 amino acids long. In germline, CDR1 is MNHNS, CDR2 SASEGT. The CDR3 region has the DNA TGTGCCAGCAGTGTTAGGGGGCGGGAAGAGACCCAGTACTTC. Its protein product is CASSVRGREETQYF.

The CDR3 spells CASSPLGNTIYF. The CDR3 DNA sequence: TGTGCCAGCAGTCCCCTGGGAAACACCATATATTTT. V is TRBV2 and J is TRBJ1-3; D not certain. V lost 5 bases and J 4 bases, leaving 6 bases between the germline ends. Germline V lookup: CDR1 SNHLY, CDR2 FYNNEI. The CDR3 covers 12 residues.

V gene TRBV2 combines with J gene TRBJ2-7; D uncertain. V shed 0 bases and J shed 7 bases, with 7 bases lying between them. CDR1 SNHLY and CDR2 FYNNEI come from the germline V gene. The CDR3 sequence is 12 residues long. The CDR3 loop is CASSEALPEQYF. CDR3 coding DNA: TGTGCCAGCAGTGAAGCGCTTCCGGAGCAGTACTTC. The variable domain in full, completed from reference TRBV2 and TRBJ2-7, reads EPEVTQTPSHQVTQMGQEVILRCVPISNHLYFYWYRQILGQKVEFLVSFYNNEISEKSEIFDDQFSVERPDGSNFTLKIRSTKLEDSAMYFCASSEALPEQYFGPGTRLTVT.

The chain joins TRBV27 to TRBJ2-1, with 10 nucleotides matching TRBD2. The CDR3 spans 16 residues. The germline V gene encodes CDR1 MNHEY and CDR2 SMNVEV (reference sequence). The ends lost 5 bases at V and 9 bases at J; junction bases unmatched: 13. The CDR3 reads CASSATSGARGGEQFF. In nucleotides, the CDR3 is TGTGCCAGCAGTGCCACTAGCGGGGCCCGGGGGGGTGAGCAGTTCTTC.

In nucleotides, the CDR3 is TGTGCCAGCAGTGGGGATGCCTGGGGGTATTCACCCCTCCACTTT. Translating it yields CASSGDAWGYSPLHF. The rearrangement links TRBV25-1 to TRBJ1-6, with D maybe TRBD1 (5 bases). Trimming pared 4 bases from V and 8 bases from J, leaving 15 bases between. CDR3 length: 15 residues. The germline V gene encodes CDR1 MGHDK and CDR2 SYGVNS.

The chain has TRBV18 and TRBJ1-1, with a weak D call TRBD1 (5 bases). CDR1 and CDR2 (germline): KGHSH, LQKENI. CDR3 length: 16 amino acids. With 6 bases removed from V and 1 base from J, the gap between germline ends came to 18 bases. CDR3 in amino acids: CASSPRTRGTNTEAFF. The CDR3 coding sequence is TGTGCCAGCTCCCCCCGCACTCGGGGGACGAACACTGAAGCTTTCTTT.

The chain couples TRBV18 to TRBJ2-2; the D is unclear. Germline V gene data show CDR1 as KGHSH and CDR2 as LQKENI. The CDR3 consists of 14 residues. V lost 2 bases and J lost 7, with 11 bases in between. The CDR3 region is CASSPLAFGGELFF. DNA of the CDR3: TGTGCCAGCTCACCATTGGCGTTCGGCGGGGAGCTGTTTTTT.

This rearrangement joins TRBV9 to TRBJ2-5; 7 bases agree with TRBD1. With 3 bases clipped from V and 5 bases from J, the junction kept 7 bases outside the gene matches. There are 14 residues in the CDR3. Germline V gene lookup returns CDR1 SGDLS and CDR2 YYNGEE. CDR3 loop: CASSASPTGETQYF. The CDR3 DNA sequence: TGTGCCAGCAGCGCATCCCCGACAGGGGAGACCCAGTACTTC.

V is TRBV29-1 and J is TRBJ2-5; the D gene is possibly TRBD2 (6 bases). The length of the CDR3 is 13 residues. The V gene's germline CDR1 is SQVTM and CDR2 ANQGSEA. Trimming removed 3 bases at V and 5 bases at J, with 13 bases between. CDR3 in amino acids: CSVDQGGSETQYF. The CDR3, as DNA: TGCAGCGTTGACCAGGGAGGCTCGGAGACCCAGTACTTC.

V and J are TRBV10-1 and TRBJ2-2; D is undetermined. Trimming left V 7 bases short and J 1 base short, with 10 bases between. Germline V gene lookup returns CDR1 WNHNN and CDR2 SYGVQD (reference sequence). The CDR3 length is 14 residues. The CDR3 here is CASNGLLNTGELFF. The CDR3 nucleotides read TGCGCCAGCAACGGGCTACTGAACACCGGGGAGCTGTTTTTT.